This T cell receptor beta chain was sequenced during a study of radiation and T cells in renal cell carcinoma. Study-level background: Nephrectomy followed 15 Gy stereotactic body radiation by 4 weeks.

CDR1 is SGHRS and CDR2 is YFSETQ in the germline V gene. This CDR3 is 13 amino acids long. V lost 4 bases and J lost 4, with 11 bases in between. This sample's time point: baseline pretreatment blood. Treatment given: 15 Gy SBRT to primary tumor, nephrectomy 4 weeks later. The tumor was a clear cell renal cell carcinoma. Assay: immunoSEQ multiplex PCR; the TCRdb copy retains only in-frame clones and omits some. The sample lists about 140,000 clones; roughly 83% were seen once. This chain links TRBV5-1 with TRBJ1-1; D gene uncertain. The TCR sequence derives from a woman aged 45 to 65 with renal cell carcinoma. The starting material was blood, obtained from a patient whose treatment included radiotherapy and nephrectomy. This CDR3 is CASSPLGVTEAFF. CDR3 in DNA: TGCGCCAGCAGCCCTCTCGGGGTCACTGAAGCTTTCTTT.